This T cell receptor (beta chain) was found in a study of OX40 agonist ivuxolimab in advanced cancers. At the level of the study: Of mixed ages from about 20 to 80 and averaging 60 years, the group was more than 65% male. Whole-study results and caveats: Averaging showed that CD8+ T cells had more expanded clones than CD4+ did. The study observed clonal expansion of CD4+ and CD8+ blood T cells by week 6 at 0.1 to 3.0 mg/kg. Among the least clonally expanded were partial responders at 0.1-3.0 mg/kg.

Trimming left V 4 bases short and J 5 bases short, with 15 bases between. Germline V gene data show CDR1 as MGHRA and CDR2 as YSYEKL. This CDR3 has 15 amino acids. Assay: immunoSEQ multiplex PCR; the TCRdb copy retains only in-frame clones and omits some. Here the sample spans around 63,000 clones, around 87% being singletons. A word on this clone: Antigen specificity is unknown.

Sequencing was performed on CD4+ or CD8+ T cells sorted from blood, taken in a trial of the OX40 agonist ivuxolimab. This TCR came from an adult with an advanced solid tumor such as melanoma, head and neck, liver or kidney cancer. The V call is TRBV4-1, the J call TRBJ1-5; D is ambiguous. The CDR3 sequence is CASSPRLAGDQPQHF. The CDR3 DNA sequence: TGCGCCAGCAGCCCTCGTCTGGCAGGAGATCAGCCCCAGCATTTT.